Presented here are 5 T cell receptor beta chains from one specimen sequenced in a study of vaccination and CD4 T cells after COVID-19. Treatment meaning: roughly 10-day PBMC culture with coronavirus spike peptide pools or control peptides (ViraFEST assay). These TCRs are of unknown antigen specificity. With the Oncomine TCR Beta short-read assay, DNA from cultured CD4+ T cells was sequenced. A single record per CDR3 protein comes from TCRdb applying MiXCR to the PCR reads. This sample carries some 10,000 distinct CDR3 sequences, around 29% of them seen once, and the ten largest clones take approximately 29%. Sequencing was carried out using cultured CD4+ T cells from blood. Every receptor here comes from a human donor with COVID-19.

This clonotype was counted a few times. The rearrangement links TRBV7-2 to TRBJ1-1, with 7 bases that match TRBD1. The CDR3 spans 15 residues. Germline trimming cut 5 bases from V and 5 bases from J; bases unmatched to any gene: 11. The V gene's germline CDR1 is SGHTA and CDR2 FQGNSA. The CDR3 DNA reads as TGTGCCAGCAGCCCGCACACAGGGGACGGAACTGAAGCTTTCTTT. It yields the protein CASSPHTGDGTEAFF.

This chain links TRBV2 with TRBJ1-6, with 8 bases identical to TRBD1. CDR1 and CDR2 from the germline V gene are SNHLY and FYNNEI. The V and J ends lost 9 bases and 8 bases, in that order; junction bases with no gene match: 6. This CDR3 spans 13 amino acids. In DNA, the CDR3 is TGTGCCAGGGGCGGACAGGGTGATTCACCCCTCCACTTT. It yields the protein CARGGQGDSPLHF.

The chain recombines TRBV10-1 with TRBJ1-1, with TRBD1 matching 7 bases. The CDR3 spans 11 residues. The trim removed 7 bases at V and 8 bases at J, leaving 4 bases unmatched. The germline V gene encodes CDR1 WNHNN and CDR2 SYGVQD (reference sequence). The CDR3 region has the DNA TGCGCCAGCAAGGGGGCGTCGGAAGCTTTCTTT. Translating it yields CASKGASEAFF.

This clonotype was detected only a few times. The chain couples TRBV19 to TRBJ1-2, with TRBD1 matching 7 bases. V was clipped by 3 bases and J by 5 bases; unmatched bases: 6. CDR1 LNHDA and CDR2 SQIVND come from the germline V gene (reference sequence). The CDR3 is made up of 14 amino acids. The CDR3 nucleotides read TGTGCCAGTAGTATTCCCGGGACAGATTATGGCTACACCTTC. It yields the protein CASSIPGTDYGYTF.

The chain uses TRBV30 and TRBJ2-1; TRBD1 is a possible D gene (5 bases). This CDR3 comprises 14 residues. Looked up from germline, CDR1 is GTSNPN and CDR2 is SVGIG (reference sequence). Trimming stripped 3 bases from V and 10 bases from J, with 19 bases between. CDR3 region: CAWRRDSSVGEQFF. In nucleotides, the CDR3 is TGTGCCTGGAGGCGAGACAGTTCCGTCGGGGAGCAGTTCTTC.